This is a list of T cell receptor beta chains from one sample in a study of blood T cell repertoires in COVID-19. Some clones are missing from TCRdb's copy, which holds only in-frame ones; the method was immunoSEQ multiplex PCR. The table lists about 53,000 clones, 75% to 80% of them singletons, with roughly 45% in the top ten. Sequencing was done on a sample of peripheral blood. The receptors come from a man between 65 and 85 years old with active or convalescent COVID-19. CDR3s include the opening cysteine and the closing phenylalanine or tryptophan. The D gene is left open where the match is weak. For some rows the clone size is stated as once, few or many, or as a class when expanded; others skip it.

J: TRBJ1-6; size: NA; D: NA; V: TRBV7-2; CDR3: CASSSTYRSPLHF; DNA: TGTGCCAGCAGCTCCACCTATCGGTCACCCCTCCACTTT
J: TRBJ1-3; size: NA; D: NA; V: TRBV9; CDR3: CASSVRGGGGNTIYF; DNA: TGTGCCAGCAGCGTAAGGGGGGGCGGTGGAAACACCATATATTTT
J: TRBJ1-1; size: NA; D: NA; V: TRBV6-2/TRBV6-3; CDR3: CASSRRRTRGNTEAFF; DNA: TGTGCCAGCAGTCGTAGACGGACTCGGGGGAACACTGAAGCTTTCTTT
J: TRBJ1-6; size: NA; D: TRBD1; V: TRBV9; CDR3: CASSVEGQGSPLHF; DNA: TGTGCCAGCAGCGTAGAGGGACAGGGGTCACCCCTCCACTTT
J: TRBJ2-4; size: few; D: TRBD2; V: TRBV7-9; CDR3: CASSTGLAGSKKNIQYF; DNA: TGTGCCAGCAGCACGGGACTAGCGGGAAGTAAGAAAAACATTCAGTACTTC
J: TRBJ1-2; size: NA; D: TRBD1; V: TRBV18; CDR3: CASSPGTGNYGYTF; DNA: TGTGCCAGCTCACCGGGGACAGGAAACTATGGCTACACCTTC
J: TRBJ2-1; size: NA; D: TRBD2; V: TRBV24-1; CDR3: CATSSWTSGSGGQFF; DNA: TGTGCCACCAGCTCCTGGACTAGCGGGAGTGGTGGGCAGTTCTTC
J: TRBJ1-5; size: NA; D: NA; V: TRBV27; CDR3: CASSRWPRGNQPQHF; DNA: TGTGCCAGCAGTCGTTGGCCACGGGGCAATCAGCCCCAGCATTTT
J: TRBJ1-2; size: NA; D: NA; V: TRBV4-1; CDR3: CASSQASPGPIGGYGYTF; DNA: TGCGCCAGCAGCCAGGCTAGCCCGGGCCCTATAGGGGGCTATGGCTACACCTTC
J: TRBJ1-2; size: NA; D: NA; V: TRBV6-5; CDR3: CASINSGRGSYGYTF; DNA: TGTGCCAGCATCAACTCAGGGCGGGGGAGCTATGGCTACACCTTC
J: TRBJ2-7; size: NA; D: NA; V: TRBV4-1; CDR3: CASSERGRGVREQYF; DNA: TGCGCCAGCAGTGAAAGGGGCAGGGGCGTGAGGGAGCAGTACTTC
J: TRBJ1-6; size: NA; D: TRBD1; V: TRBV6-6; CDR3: CASGTGGNSPLHF; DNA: TGTGCCAGCGGAACAGGGGGAAATTCACCCCTCCACTTT
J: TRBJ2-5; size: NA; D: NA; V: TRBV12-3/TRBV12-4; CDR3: CASSFGGQGDQYF; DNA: TGTGCCAGCAGTTTTGGGGGGCAGGGGGACCAGTACTTC
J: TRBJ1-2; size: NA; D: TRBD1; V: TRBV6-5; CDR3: CASSPTGDYGYTF; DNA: TGTGCCAGCAGTCCCACAGGGGACTATGGCTACACCTTC
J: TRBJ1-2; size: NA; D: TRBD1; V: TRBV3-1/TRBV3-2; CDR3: CASSHQGAHYGYTF; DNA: TGTGCCAGCAGCCATCAGGGGGCACACTATGGCTACACCTTC
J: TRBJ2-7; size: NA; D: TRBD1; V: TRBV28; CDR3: CASSSPGTGARGEQYF; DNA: TGTGCCAGCAGCTCCCCCGGGACAGGGGCCCGGGGCGAGCAGTACTTC
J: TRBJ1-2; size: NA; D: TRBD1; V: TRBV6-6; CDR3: CASSSGQGVSYGYTF; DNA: TGTGCCAGCAGTTCAGGACAGGGTGTTTCCTATGGCTACACCTTC
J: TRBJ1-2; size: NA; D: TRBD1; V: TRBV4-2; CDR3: CASSHPDRAYGYTF; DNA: TGTGCCAGCAGCCATCCGGACAGGGCCTATGGCTACACCTTC
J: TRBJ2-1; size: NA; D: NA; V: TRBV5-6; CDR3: CASTYSNEQFF; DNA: TGTGCCAGCACCTACTCCAATGAGCAGTTCTTC
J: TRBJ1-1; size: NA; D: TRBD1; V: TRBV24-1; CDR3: CATSTGQGARTEAFF; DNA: TGTGCCACCAGCACGGGACAGGGGGCGCGGACTGAAGCTTTCTTT
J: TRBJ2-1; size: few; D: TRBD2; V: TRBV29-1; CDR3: CSVQPSGAHEQFF; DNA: TGCAGCGTTCAGCCTAGCGGGGCTCATGAGCAGTTCTTC
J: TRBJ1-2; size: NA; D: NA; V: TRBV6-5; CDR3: CASSYGGGPYGYTF; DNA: TGTGCCAGCAGTTACGGGGGAGGTCCGTATGGCTACACCTTC
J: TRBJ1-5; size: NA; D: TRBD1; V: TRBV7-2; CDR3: CASSFGQGAQPQHF; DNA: TGTGCCAGCAGCTTCGGACAGGGGGCTCAGCCTCAGCATTTT
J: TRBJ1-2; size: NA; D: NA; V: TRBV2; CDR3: CASSEWGPGYTF; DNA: TGTGCCAGCAGTGAATGGGGCCCGGGCTACACCTTC
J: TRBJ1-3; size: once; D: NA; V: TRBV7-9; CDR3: CASSPTAGAISGNTIYF; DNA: TGTGCCAGCAGCCCAACGGCAGGGGCAATCTCTGGAAACACCATATATTTT
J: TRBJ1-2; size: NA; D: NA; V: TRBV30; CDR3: CAWSVRQNRFFSHTF; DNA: TGTGCCTGGAGTGTACGACAGAACCGCTTCTTCTCTCACACCTTC
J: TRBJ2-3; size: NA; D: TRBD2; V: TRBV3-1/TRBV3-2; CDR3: CASSPHGGGTTDTQYF; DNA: TGTGCCAGCAGCCCCCATGGCGGGGGGACCACAGATACGCAGTATTTT